The rows below give T cell receptor beta chains drawn from one sample of a study of beta chain features in type 1 diabetes. Repertoires were generated with immunoSEQ multiplex PCR, while TCRdb's copy carries only in-frame clones and drops some. The repertoire consists of fewer than 250,000 clones, with over 12% occurring once and the leading ten covering around 0.026%. The specimen was naive CD4+ T cells from blood. Receptor source: a middle-aged woman in good health. Both conserved end residues are part of each CDR3. A D gene is named only where the DNA matches it firmly. Size is stated for part of the rows, as once, few or many counts, or as a class when the clone is expanded.

TGTGCCAGCAGCCAGGGACAGAATTCCTACAATGAGCAGTTCTTC	CASSQGQNSYNEQFF	TRBV7-8	TRBD1	.	TRBJ2-1
TGTGCCAGCAGCTCTAGCGGGGGTACCGAGCAGTACTTC	CASSSSGGTEQYF	TRBV7-9	TRBD2	few	TRBJ2-7
TGTGCCATCAGTGCCTTCCCGGGGGATAACATTCAGTACTTC	CAISAFPGDNIQYF	TRBV10-3	.	few	TRBJ2-4
TGTGCCAGCAGTCCTATCGCCCATGGCTACACCTTC	CASSPIAHGYTF	TRBV6-6	.	few	TRBJ1-2
TGTGCCAGTAGCCCATCCTGGGGGACAGGGTTAACCTACGAGCAGTACTTC	CASSPSWGTGLTYEQYF	TRBV19	TRBD1	few	TRBJ2-7
TGCGCCAGCAGCTTCGGGACTAGCGGGAGCACAGATACGCAGTATTTT	CASSFGTSGSTDTQYF	TRBV5-1	TRBD2	few	TRBJ2-3
TGTGCCAGCAGTTTAGAAGGGGGTTCGTTTGGGTGGGCCAAAAACATTCAGTACTTC	CASSLEGGSFGWAKNIQYF	TRBV27	.	.	TRBJ2-4
TGTGCCAGTAGTACCACGACAGGGATCAACGACGAGCAGTACTTC	CASSTTTGINDEQYF	TRBV19	TRBD1	.	TRBJ2-7
TGTGCCAGCAGCCTCTATGGCTTAGACAGGTTCGAAAAACTGTTTTTT	CASSLYGLDRFEKLFF	TRBV14	.	once	TRBJ1-4
TGTGCCAGCAGCTTAGGCCGGGCAGGGGGTGCCGAAAAACTGTTTTTT	CASSLGRAGGAEKLFF	TRBV13	TRBD1	.	TRBJ1-4
TGTGCCAGTGGTGCAGGCACCGGGGAGCTGTTTTTT	CASGAGTGELFF	TRBV2	.	once	TRBJ2-2
TGTGCCATCGCGGCCGGGGACAATCAGCCCCAGCATTTT	CAIAAGDNQPQHF	TRBV10-3	.	few	TRBJ1-5
TGTGCCAGCAGCCCAGCGGGGCATCTAGCGGGGGAACAAGAGACCCAGTACTTC	CASSPAGHLAGEQETQYF	TRBV7-9	TRBD2	few	TRBJ2-5
TGTGCCAGCAGTGTCCCCCATAGCGGGGGGGGGACAGATACGCAGTATTTT	CASSVPHSGGGTDTQYF	TRBV9	TRBD2	.	TRBJ2-3
TGCGCCAGCAGCCGCACACAGGGCCGGGGTAACACTGAAGCTTTCTTT	CASSRTQGRGNTEAFF	TRBV4-3	.	few	TRBJ1-1
TGCGCCAGCAGCCAGGGACAGGTCACCTACGAGCAGTACTTC	CASSQGQVTYEQYF	TRBV5-1	TRBD1	.	TRBJ2-7
TGTGCCAGCAGCTTACAGTCAACCGCAGATACGCAGTATTTT	CASSLQSTADTQYF	TRBV11-2	.	.	TRBJ2-3
TGCGCCAGCAGCACGGGACTAGCGGGACCAACTCAAGAGACCCAGTACTTC	CASSTGLAGPTQETQYF	TRBV5-1	TRBD2	once	TRBJ2-5
TGTGCCAGCAGTTACTCGTCTATCGGGGGCTACACCTTC	CASSYSSIGGYTF	TRBV6-6	.	.	TRBJ1-2
TGTGCCAGCAGCAAGAGACAGGGTCCCCAAGAGACCCAGTACTTC	CASSKRQGPQETQYF	TRBV5-6	TRBD1	few	TRBJ2-5
TGTGCCAGCAGTGGCCCCGACAGCAAGAGAATGCGGTTCTTC	CASSGPDSKRMRFF	TRBV6-1	.	.	TRBJ2-1
TGCGCCAGCAGCACCGGGACAGGGGTAATGAACACTGAAGCTTTCTTT	CASSTGTGVMNTEAFF	TRBV5-1	TRBD1	few	TRBJ1-1
TGCGCCAGCAGCCAAGATCTATCGAATTCTCCTAGGGGTGGCTACACCTTC	CASSQDLSNSPRGGYTF	TRBV4-3	.	.	TRBJ1-2
TGTGCCAGCAGTTACGTCGCAGTGTACACTGAAGCTTTCTTT	CASSYVAVYTEAFF	TRBV6-5	.	.	TRBJ1-1
TGTGCCAGCAGACCGGGACAGGGAAGTCAGCCCCAGCATTTT	CASRPGQGSQPQHF	TRBV25-1	TRBD1	.	TRBJ1-5
TGCGCCAGCAGCCAAGATCAAGGACTAGCGGACTACAATGAGCAGTTCTTC	CASSQDQGLADYNEQFF	TRBV4-1	TRBD2	few	TRBJ2-1
TGTGCCAGCAGTGAATTGAGGGGCTACACCTTC	CASSELRGYTF	TRBV25-1	.	.	TRBJ1-2
TGCAGCGTCGCGACAGGGTACGAGCAGTACTTC	CSVATGYEQYF	TRBV29-1	TRBD1	few	TRBJ2-7
TGCGCCAGCAGCGTGACAGGGGTGGGTTACAATGAGCAGTTCTTC	CASSVTGVGYNEQFF	TRBV5-1	TRBD1	few	TRBJ2-1
TGTGCCAGCAGTGACGTGGGGCGGGAGCAGTACTTC	CASSDVGREQYF	TRBV5-6	.	many	TRBJ2-7
TGTGCCAGCAGCTCCACAGACCGGGACAGGGGCCAAGAGACCCAGTACTTC	CASSSTDRDRGQETQYF	TRBV7-9	TRBD1	few	TRBJ2-5
TGCGCCAGCAGCTTCGGGTCGGGAGCGGTCGAGACCCAGTACTTC	CASSFGSGAVETQYF	TRBV5-1	.	few	TRBJ2-5
TGCGCCAGCACGCCCACTTCGCCCAGGGGAGTCTCAGGAAACACCATATATTTT	CASTPTSPRGVSGNTIYF	TRBV5-1	.	.	TRBJ1-3
TGCGCCAGCAGCCTGTCCGGGGGGACCCAGTACTTC	CASSLSGGTQYF	TRBV5-1	.	.	TRBJ2-5
TGCAGCGTGGGGACAGACTACGAGCAGTACTTC	CSVGTDYEQYF	TRBV29-1	TRBD1	few	TRBJ2-7
TGTGCCAGCAGCCCCCGGAGCGGGACTAACACCGGGGAGCTGTTTTTT	CASSPRSGTNTGELFF	TRBV9	TRBD2	.	TRBJ2-2
TGTGCCAGCAGTCGTAGTGCTTCTGGAAACACCATATATTTT	CASSRSASGNTIYF	TRBV9	.	.	TRBJ1-3
TGTGCCAGCAGGCCGCTAGCTAGCGGCCGGTGGGATACGCAGTATTTT	CASRPLASGRWDTQYF	TRBV2	TRBD2	few	TRBJ2-3
TGTGCCAGCAGTTACTCGGCGGGGGAGGCAGATACGCAGTATTTT	CASSYSAGEADTQYF	TRBV6-5	TRBD2	few	TRBJ2-3
TGTGCCATCGGAGGTAGCGGGGGGACCTCCAACTACAATGAGCAGTTCTTC	CAIGGSGGTSNYNEQFF	TRBV10-3	TRBD2	few	TRBJ2-1
TGTGCCAGCAGCTTAAGCGGGACAGGGTCATCACCCCTCCACTTT	CASSLSGTGSSPLHF	TRBV7-9	TRBD1	.	TRBJ1-6
TGTGCCAGCCGAGCGGGGGGGCTAAGCTCCTACAATGAGCAGTTCTTC	CASRAGGLSSYNEQFF	TRBV19	TRBD2	.	TRBJ2-1
TGCGCCAGCAGCCAAGTCGGGACCGGACAGGTCTATGGCTACACCTTC	CASSQVGTGQVYGYTF	TRBV4-3	TRBD1	.	TRBJ1-2